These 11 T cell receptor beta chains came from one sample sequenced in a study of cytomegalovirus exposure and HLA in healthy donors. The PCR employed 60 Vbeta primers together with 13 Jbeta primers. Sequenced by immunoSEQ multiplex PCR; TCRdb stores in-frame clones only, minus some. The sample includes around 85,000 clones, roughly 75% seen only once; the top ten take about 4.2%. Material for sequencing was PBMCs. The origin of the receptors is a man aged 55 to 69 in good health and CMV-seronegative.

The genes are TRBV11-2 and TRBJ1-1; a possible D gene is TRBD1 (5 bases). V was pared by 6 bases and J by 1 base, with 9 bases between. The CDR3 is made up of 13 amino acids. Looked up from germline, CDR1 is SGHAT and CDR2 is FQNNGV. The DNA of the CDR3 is TGTGCCAGCAGTCAAGACAGGAACACTGAAGCTTTCTTT. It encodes CASSQDRNTEAFF.

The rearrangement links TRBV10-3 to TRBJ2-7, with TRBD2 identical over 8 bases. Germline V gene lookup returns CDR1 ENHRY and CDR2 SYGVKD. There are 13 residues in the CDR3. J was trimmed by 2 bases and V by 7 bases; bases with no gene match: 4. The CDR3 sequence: CAITSGGPYEQYF. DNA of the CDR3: TGTGCCATCACGTCGGGGGGGCCCTACGAGCAGTACTTC.

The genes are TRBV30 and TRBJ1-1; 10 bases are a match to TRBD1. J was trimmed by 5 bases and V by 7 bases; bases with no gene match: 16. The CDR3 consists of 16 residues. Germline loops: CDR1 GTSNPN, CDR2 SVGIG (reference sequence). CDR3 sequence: CASSGPTDRGWTEAFF. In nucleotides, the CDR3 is TGTGCCTCGAGCGGACCGACGGACAGGGGGTGGACTGAAGCTTTCTTT. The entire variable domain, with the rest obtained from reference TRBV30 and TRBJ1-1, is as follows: SQTIHQWPATLVQPVGSPLSLECTVEGTSNPNLYWYRQAAGRGLQLLFYSVGIGQISSEVPQNLSASRPQDRQFILSSKKLLLSDSGFYLCASSGPTDRGWTEAFFGQGTRLTVV.

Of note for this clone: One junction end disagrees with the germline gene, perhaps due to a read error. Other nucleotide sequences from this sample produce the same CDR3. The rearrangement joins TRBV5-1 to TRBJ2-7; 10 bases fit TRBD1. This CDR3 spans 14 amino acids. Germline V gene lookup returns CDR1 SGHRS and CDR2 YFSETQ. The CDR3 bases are TGCGCCAGCAGCCAGAGACAGGGGGCAGGCGAGCAGTATTTC. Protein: CASSQRQGAGEQYF.

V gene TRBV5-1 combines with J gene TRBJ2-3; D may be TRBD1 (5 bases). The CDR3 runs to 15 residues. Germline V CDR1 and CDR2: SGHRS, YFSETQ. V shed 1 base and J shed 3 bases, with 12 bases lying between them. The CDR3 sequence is CASSLKVKGTDTQYF. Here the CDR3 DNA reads TGCGCCAGCAGCTTGAAAGTGAAGGGGACAGATACGCAGTATTTT.

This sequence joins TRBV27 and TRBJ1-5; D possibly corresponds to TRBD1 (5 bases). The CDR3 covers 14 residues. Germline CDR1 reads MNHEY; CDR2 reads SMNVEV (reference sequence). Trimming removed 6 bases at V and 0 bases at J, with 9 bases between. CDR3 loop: CASSGGYSNQPQHF. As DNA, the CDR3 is TGTGCCAGCAGCGGGGGTTATAGCAATCAGCCCCAGCATTTT.

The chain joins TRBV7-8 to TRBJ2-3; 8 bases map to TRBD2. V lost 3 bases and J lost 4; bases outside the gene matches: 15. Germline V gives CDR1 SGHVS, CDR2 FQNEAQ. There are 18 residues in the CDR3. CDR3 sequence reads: CASSFPSGGAGNPDTQYF. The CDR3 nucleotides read TGTGCCAGCAGCTTTCCCAGCGGGGGCGCAGGTAACCCAGATACGCAGTATTTT.

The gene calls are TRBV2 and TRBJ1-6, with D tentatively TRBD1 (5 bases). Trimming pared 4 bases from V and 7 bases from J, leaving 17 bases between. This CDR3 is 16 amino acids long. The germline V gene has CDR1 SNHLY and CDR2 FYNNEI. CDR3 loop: CASSVVGREGNSPLHF. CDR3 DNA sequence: TGTGCCAGCAGTGTTGTCGGGAGGGAGGGGAATTCACCCCTCCACTTT.

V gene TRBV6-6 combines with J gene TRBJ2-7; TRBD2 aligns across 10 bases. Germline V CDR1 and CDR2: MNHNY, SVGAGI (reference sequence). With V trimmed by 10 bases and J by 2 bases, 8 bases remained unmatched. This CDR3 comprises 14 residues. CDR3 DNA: TGTGCCACTTATAGCGGGGGGTCCCCCTACGAGCAGTACTTC. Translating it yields CATYSGGSPYEQYF.

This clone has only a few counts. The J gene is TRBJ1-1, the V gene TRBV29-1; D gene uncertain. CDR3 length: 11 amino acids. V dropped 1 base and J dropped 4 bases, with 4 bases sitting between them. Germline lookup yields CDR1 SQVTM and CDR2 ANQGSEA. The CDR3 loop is CSVEVRTEAFF. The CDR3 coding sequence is TGCAGCGTTGAAGTGCGCACTGAAGCTTTCTTT.

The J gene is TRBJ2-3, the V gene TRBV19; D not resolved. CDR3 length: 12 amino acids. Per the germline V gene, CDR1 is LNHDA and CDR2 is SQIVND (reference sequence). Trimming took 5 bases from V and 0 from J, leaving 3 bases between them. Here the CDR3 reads CASSVSTDTQYF. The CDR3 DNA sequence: TGTGCCAGTAGTGTAAGCACAGATACGCAGTATTTT.